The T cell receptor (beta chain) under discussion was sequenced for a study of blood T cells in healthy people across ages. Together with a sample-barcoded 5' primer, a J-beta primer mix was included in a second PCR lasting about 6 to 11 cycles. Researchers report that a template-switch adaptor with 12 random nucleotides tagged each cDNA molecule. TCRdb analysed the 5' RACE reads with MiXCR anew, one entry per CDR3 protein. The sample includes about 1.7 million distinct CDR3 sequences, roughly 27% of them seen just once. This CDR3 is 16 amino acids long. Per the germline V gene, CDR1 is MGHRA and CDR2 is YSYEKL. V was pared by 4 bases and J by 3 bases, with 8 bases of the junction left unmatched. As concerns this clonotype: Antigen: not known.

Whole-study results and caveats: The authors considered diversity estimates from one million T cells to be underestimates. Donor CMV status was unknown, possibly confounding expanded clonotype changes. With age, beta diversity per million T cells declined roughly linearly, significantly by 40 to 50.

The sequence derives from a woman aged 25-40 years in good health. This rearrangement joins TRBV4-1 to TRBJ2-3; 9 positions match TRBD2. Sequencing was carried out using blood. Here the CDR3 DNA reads TGCGCCAGCAGCCCAGTTGCAAGCGGGGGGACAGATACGCAGTATTTT. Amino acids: CASSPVASGGTDTQYF.